The next 7 T cell receptor beta chains were all read from a single sample in a study of identical twins. TCRdb analysed the 5' RACE reads with MiXCR anew, one entry per CDR3 protein. The repertoire holds approximately 690,000 distinct CDR3 sequences, with around 6.1% as singletons. The sample consisted of naive T cells sorted from blood. The receptors shown here come from a man younger than 35 in good health.

This clonotype was found many times. The chain employs TRBV25-1 and TRBJ2-7; D is uncertain. The CDR3 covers 11 residues. Trimming pared 7 bases from V and 1 base from J, leaving 5 bases between. Germline CDR1 and CDR2: MGHDK and SYGVNS. CDR3 sequence: CASTWSYEQYV. CDR3 nucleotide sequence: TGTGCCAGCACTTGGTCCTACGAGCAGTACGTC.

The V call is TRBV7-7, the J call TRBJ2-1; D might be TRBD1 or TRBD2, each matching 5 bases. The germline gives CDR1 SSHAT, CDR2 FNYEAQ (reference sequence). Trimming cost V 5 bases and J 10 bases, with 15 bases left between them. The CDR3 extends over 13 amino acids. The CDR3 coding sequence is TGTGCCAGCAGCCCGAGGGACGGAAAAGAGCAGTTCTTC. It codes for CASSPRDGKEQFF.

This clonotype was seen a handful of times. This chain joins TRBV20-1 and TRBJ2-1; TRBD1 matches at 7 bases. The V gene's germline CDR1 is DFQATT and CDR2 SNEGSKA (reference sequence). The junction had 5 bases not matched to a gene; V was cut back by 3 bases and J by 3 bases. The CDR3 is 14 residues long. The CDR3 spells CSARPGQLYNEQFF. Here the CDR3 DNA reads TGCAGTGCTAGGCCGGGACAGCTCTACAATGAGCAGTTCTTC.

The CDR3 DNA follows: TGTGCCAGCAGCCCAAAGACAGAGTCCTACAATGAGCAGTTCTTC. This gives the protein CASSPKTESYNEQFF. This sequence joins TRBV7-9 and TRBJ2-1; D may be TRBD1 (5 bases). Trimming removed 5 bases from V and 1 base from J, with 12 bases in between. The CDR3 has 15 residues. Germline CDR1 reads SEHNR; CDR2 reads FQNEAQ (reference sequence).

This clonotype has ten or more counts. V and J are TRBV12-5 and TRBJ2-2, with D unresolved. Germline CDR1 and CDR2: LGHNT and FRNRAP. The CDR3 contains 14 residues. Between the trimmed V and J ends, which lost 2 bases and 2 bases, there was a span of 6 bases. The DNA for the CDR3 is TGTGCTAGTGGTTTGTCGAGTAACACCGGGGAGCTGTTTTTT. Protein: CASGLSSNTGELFF.

This clonotype was counted at least ten times. The chain links TRBV12-3 or TRBV12-4 to TRBJ2-1, with TRBD2 matching 13 bases. J gave up 8 bases and V 6 bases, and 7 bases lay outside the gene matches. The CDR3 loop spans 15 amino acids. The CDR3 coding sequence is TGTGCCAGCAGCATATTCGGACTAGCGGGAGATGAGCAGTTCTTC. This translates into CASSIFGLAGDEQFF.

This clonotype was observed a few times. The CDR3 spells CASSSGGAGHNEQFF. The CDR3 nucleotides are TGTGCCAGCAGCTCGGGGGGAGCGGGACACAATGAGCAGTTCTTC. The rearrangement joins TRBV7-2 to TRBJ2-1; 7 bases agree with TRBD2. Trimming at V came to 4 bases and at J to 5 bases, leaving 8 bases not matched to a gene. The CDR3 covers 15 residues. Germline V gives CDR1 SGHTA, CDR2 FQGNSA.